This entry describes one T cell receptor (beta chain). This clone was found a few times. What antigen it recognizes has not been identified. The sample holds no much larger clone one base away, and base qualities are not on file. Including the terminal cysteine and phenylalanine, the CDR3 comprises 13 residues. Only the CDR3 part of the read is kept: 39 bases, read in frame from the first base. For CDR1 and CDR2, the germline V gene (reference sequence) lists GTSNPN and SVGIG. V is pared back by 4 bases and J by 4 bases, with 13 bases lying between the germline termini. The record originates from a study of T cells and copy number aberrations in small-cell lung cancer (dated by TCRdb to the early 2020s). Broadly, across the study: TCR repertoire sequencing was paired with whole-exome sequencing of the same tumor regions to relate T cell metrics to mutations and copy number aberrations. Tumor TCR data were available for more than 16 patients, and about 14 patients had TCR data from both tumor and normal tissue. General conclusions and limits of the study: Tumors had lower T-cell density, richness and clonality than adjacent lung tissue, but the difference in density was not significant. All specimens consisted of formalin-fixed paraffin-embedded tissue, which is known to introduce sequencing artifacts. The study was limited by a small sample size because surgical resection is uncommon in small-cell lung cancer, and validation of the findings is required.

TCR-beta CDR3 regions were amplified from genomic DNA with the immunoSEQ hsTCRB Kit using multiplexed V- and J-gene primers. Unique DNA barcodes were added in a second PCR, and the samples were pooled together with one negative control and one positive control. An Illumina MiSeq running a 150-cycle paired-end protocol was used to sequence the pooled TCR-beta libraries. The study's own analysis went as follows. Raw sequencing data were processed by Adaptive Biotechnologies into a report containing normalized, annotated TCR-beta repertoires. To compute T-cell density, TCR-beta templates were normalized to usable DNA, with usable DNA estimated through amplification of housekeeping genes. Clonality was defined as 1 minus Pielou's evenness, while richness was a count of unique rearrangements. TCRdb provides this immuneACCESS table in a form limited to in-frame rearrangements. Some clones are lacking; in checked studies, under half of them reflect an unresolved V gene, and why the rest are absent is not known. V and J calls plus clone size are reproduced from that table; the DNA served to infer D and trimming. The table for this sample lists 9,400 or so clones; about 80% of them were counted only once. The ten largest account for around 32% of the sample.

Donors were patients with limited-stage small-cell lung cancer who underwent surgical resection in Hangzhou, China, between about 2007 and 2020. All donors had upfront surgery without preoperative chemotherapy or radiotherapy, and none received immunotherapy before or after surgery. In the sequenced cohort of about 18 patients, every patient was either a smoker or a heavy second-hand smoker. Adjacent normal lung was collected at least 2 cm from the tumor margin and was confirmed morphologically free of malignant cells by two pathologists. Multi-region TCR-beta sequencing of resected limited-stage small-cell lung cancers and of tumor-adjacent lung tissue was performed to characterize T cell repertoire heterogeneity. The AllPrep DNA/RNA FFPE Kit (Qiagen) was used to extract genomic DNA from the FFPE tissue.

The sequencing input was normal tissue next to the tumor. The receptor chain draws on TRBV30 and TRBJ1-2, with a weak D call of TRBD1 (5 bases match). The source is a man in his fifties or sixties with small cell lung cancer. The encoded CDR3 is CAWKEGPFYGYTF. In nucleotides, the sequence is TGTGCCTGGAAGGAGGGGCCGTTCTATGGCTACACCTTC.